This T cell receptor (beta chain) was recorded in a study of cytomegalovirus exposure and HLA in healthy donors (dated by TCRdb to 2016 to 2017). In the study overall: An earlier analysis of 587 of the donors reported approximately 260 Gb of sequence data and 95 million to 140 million unique TCR beta sequences obtained from approximately 180 million T cells. An early release covering about 600 HLA-typed donors comprised about 300 gigabases of sequencing data and about 90 million unique TCR sequences. Of the 350 to 400 genotyped donors, 65% to 90% fell in the genetic ancestry cluster associated with self-reported Caucasian donors. The aim of the study was to test whether cataloging public T cell receptors could identify signatures of past pathogen exposure. The T cell repertoires of 666 subjects were profiled by immunosequencing and related to cytomegalovirus serostatus. Along with the approximately 700-subject first cohort, a separate validation cohort of over a hundred different subjects was used. To predict cytomegalovirus infection status, the study combined high-throughput TCR immunosequencing, statistical association of individual TCRs with disease status, and machine learning. To study patterns of TCR occurrence, a later analysis re-analyzed previously published TCR beta repertoires from several hundred donors and added high-resolution HLA genotyping. Rather than using new phenotypic data, the later analysis identified candidate immune exposures from TCR beta sequences and from how often those sequences occurred across donors. An earlier analysis of around 580 of the donors used high-throughput TCR beta sequencing to judge whether each TCR beta V gene segment behaved as functional or pseudogenic. Alongside the repertoire data, information on donor age, sex, ethnicity and CMV serostatus was compiled. A later genetic analysis took genome-wide SNP genotypes for about 60% of the roughly 670 donors and used that subset as a discovery cohort. All discovery cohort repertoires had been generated on a single sequencing platform. HLA typing included class I and class II loci at four-digit resolution. The number of donors typed differed by locus, with about 629-630 for A, B, C, DRB1 and DQB1, more than 500 for DQA1, under 610 for DPA1, and around 430 for DPB1. Roughly five DR-DQ haplotypes were handled as single units for association and clustering, since linkage in the cohort was strong. Across 300 to 400 genotyped donors of the cohort, an average of approximately 220,000 unique TCR beta nucleotide sequences per donor were sequenced, and approximately 19% of those sequences were non-productive.

Here is what the overall study found, with its caveats: Assigning TCR associations to individual alleles was difficult when HLA alleles, especially DR and DQ, strongly co-occurred. According to a later analysis, most CMV-associated TCR beta chains appeared to be HLA-restricted, and the HLA associations seemed to be driven largely by CMV exposure. A group of highly shared sequence variants was considered likely to be a technical artifact of the sequencing pipeline. The study gave a list of under 200 TCR beta chains associated with cytomegalovirus. A further reported finding was that TCR beta sequences accurately predicted the HLA-A and HLA-B alleles for most subjects in the first cohort. According to a later analysis, parvovirus B19, influenza, CMV and Epstein-Barr virus appeared linked to several top co-occurrence clusters. The authors suggested that the approach could potentially be generalized to other disease states and immunological phenotypes. In vitro tests confirmed that a few of the cytomegalovirus-associated TCR beta chains recognize cytomegalovirus antigens. Linkage disequilibrium might explain the correlated functional status among segregating V segments, but an unknown experimental factor could not be ruled out. CMV serostatus was the only immune exposure information available for the cohort. This cohort had only TCR beta chains sequenced, and the lack of alpha or paired-chain data limited which features could be detected. In a later analysis, 15,000 to 20,000 TCR beta sequences were associated with specific HLA alleles at a false discovery rate of 0.05. Because the 87-base-pair reads could not distinguish some IMGT-functional V segments, including TRBV6-2 and TRBV6-3, those segments were excluded. According to a later genetic analysis, donors in an Asian-associated ancestry cluster had fewer N-insertions in productive TCRs than the approximately 650-donor mean. Cytomegalovirus status was reported to be diagnosed by the classifier with high specificity and sensitivity in both the original and validation cohorts. In an earlier analysis of more than 450 of the donors, most TCR beta V segments were observed in productive rearrangements about 90% or about 30% of the time, broadly matching IMGT annotations. Most TCR sequences were seen in very few donors, while some public TCRs were found in many individuals. In a later analysis, HLA-associated TCR beta chains showed more clonal expansion and lower generation probabilities than non-associated chains that were equally common. Roughly uniform sequencing depth across donors was assumed in presence/absence analyses, although this assumption may not hold. The earlier analysis of approximately 590 of the donors excluded approximately 17 rarely observed V segments, including chromosome 9 orphons, because counts were too low. HLA typing was unavailable for some donors at each locus, so association tests used only the typed subset. In a later genetic analysis, a missense DCLRE1C variant was associated with V-gene and J-gene trimming of TCR beta chains, and the association was replicated in an independent cohort. In a later analysis, the rate of TCR association differed among HLA loci, with DRB1 alleles having the most associated TCRs and HLA-C alleles having the fewest.

The cohort comprised under 700 healthy bone marrow donors. At the time of sampling, every cohort member was nominally healthy, though immune exposures that went unrecorded were likely present. The donor tested CMV seropositive, placing the donor among the roughly 270 seropositive members of the cohort. Every donor gave a peripheral blood sample, and the peripheral blood mononuclear cells from that sample were used for TCR beta sequencing. The Qiagen DNeasy Blood Extraction Kit was used to extract genomic DNA from the blood cell samples. CDR1 and CDR2 (MNHEY, SVGAGI) derive from the germline V gene. Trimming removed 2 bases from V and 0 bases from J, leaving 8 bases between the germline ends. Including cysteine and phenylalanine, the CDR3 has 15 amino acids. The sequence is cut down to CDR3 DNA, 45 bases in frame from base 1. Library preparation employed the immunoSEQ multiplex PCR assay. For the multiplex PCR, a mixture combining 60 forward primers for TCR Vbeta segments and 13 reverse primers for TCR Jbeta segments was used. Amplification of the CDR3 region of rearranged TCR beta genes was performed with a multiplex PCR assay on genomic DNA. The amplified TCR beta libraries were sequenced on the Illumina HiSeq System as 87-base-pair reads. As for the original processing: A later analysis counted 75 million to 100 million unique TCR beta chains across the roughly 700 repertoires, and roughly 11 million of these chains were shared by at least two donors. Raw reads were error-corrected and collapsed into unique sequences with a nearest-neighbor algorithm that merged closely related sequences to remove PCR and sequencing errors. Alignment of CDR3 sequences to IMGT reference sequences was used to assign V, D and J gene segments. For a sequence to be retained, a match of at least six nucleotides to both a V gene segment and a J gene segment was required. A rearrangement counted as productive if the CDR3 had no stop codons and remained in frame with V and J, and every other rearrangement counted as non-productive. CDR3 was defined according to IMGT convention as the region running from the second conserved V-encoded cysteine to the conserved J-encoded phenylalanine. The earlier analysis of some 550 of the donors excluded any sequence lacking an unambiguous match to a single V gene segment. In an earlier analysis of 500 to 750 of the donors, V segments were called functional above 56.7% productive rearrangements and were called segregating when the between-donor standard deviation exceeded 5%. A statistical classification framework was developed to diagnose cytomegalovirus status using the catalog of TCR beta chain sequences. In a later analysis, V and J genes were assigned by comparing TCR nucleotide sequences against IMGT/GENE-DB human TR gene sequences. Using the TCRdist pipeline, a later analysis assigned CDR3 sequences along with most-parsimonious VDJ recombination scenarios. In a later analysis, each TCR beta chain was defined by its CDR3 amino acid sequence together with its V-gene family, and reads without a unique V-gene family were excluded. As a way to deal with suspected cross-contamination and a sequencing artifact, a later analysis dropped roughly 620 nucleotide sequences that were highly shared and had low generation probability. In a later analysis, a clonal expansion index was calculated for each public chain from normalized within-repertoire ranks of inferred template counts. In a later analysis, generation probabilities were computed using a VDJ recombination model fitted to out-of-frame rearrangements, and the results were checked against IGoR. In a later analysis, TCR-TCR, TCR-HLA and TCR-CMV co-occurrence was scored with hypergeometric tests, and a repertoire-size bias correction was applied to TCR pairs. A later analysis estimated false discovery rates by permuting HLA or CMV assignments 20 times. A later analysis grouped co-occurring TCRs with DBSCAN, adding TCRdist sequence similarity when clustering within HLA-allele-positive subsets. Repertoires with fewer than 30,000 or more than 120,000 public chains, plus five repertoires with anomalous nucleotide sharing, were excluded from co-occurrence clustering. In TCRdb, the immuneACCESS table is reduced to in-frame sequences with V and J assigned. These tables do not hold every clone; where another copy was compared, an unresolved V gene accounts for under half, and the others remain unexplained. Clone size and V and J calls were adopted from that table, with D and trimming inferred from the DNA. Within this sample are approximately 220,000 clones, with over 80% of them counted one time only. Of the sample, around 6% is held by the ten largest clones.

A remark on this clone: What this receptor recognizes is not known. Base qualities are missing; no much larger clone stands one base away.

The material sequenced was PBMCs. This sequence was found in a man aged 40-49 years in good health and CMV-seropositive. The chain employs TRBV6-5 and TRBJ2-1; there is no confident call for the D gene. The nucleotide sequence is given as TGTGCCAGCAGTTACGGCAGGTCCTCCTACAATGAGCAGTTCTTC. Its translation is CASSYGRSSYNEQFF.